The sequence of this T cell receptor (beta chain) was determined in a study of blood T cell repertoires in COVID-19. Individuals aged about 18 to 90 years were recruited from about two dozen US areas. The repertoire was sequenced with immunoSEQ multiplex PCR; TCRdb's copy has only in-frame clones and lacks some. The sample carries 350,000 to 450,000 clones, over 80% recorded once. Germline assignment: CDR1 SGHNT and CDR2 YENEEA. CDR3 size: 16 residues. Trimming took 2 bases from V and 8 from J, leaving 18 bases between them. The chain combines TRBV11-3 with TRBJ1-4; D is possibly TRBD1 (6 bases). What was sequenced was PBMCs or T cells enriched from blood (not recorded which). The source is a woman aged 45-65 years who had recovered from COVID-19. In DNA, the CDR3 is TGTGCCAGCAGCTTATCCAGGACAGCGAAAGAGGAAAAACTGTTTTTT. Protein product: CASSLSRTAKEEKLFF.